The source of this TCR beta chain is a study of cytomegalovirus exposure and HLA in healthy donors. The study's findings and limits: Trimming of TCR beta V- and J-genes showed a link, identified in a later analysis, to a missense DCLRE1C variant. A later analysis revealed that TCR association rates differed between HLA loci, peaking at DRB1 and bottoming out at HLA-C. With high specificity and sensitivity, the classifier reportedly diagnosed cytomegalovirus status. Per published accounts, TCR beta sequences correctly predicted the HLA-A and HLA-B alleles of most subjects.

PCR was performed using 60 Vbeta and 13 Jbeta primers. The data were produced by immunoSEQ multiplex PCR, yet TCRdb's version contains in-frame clones alone and is incomplete. This repertoire shows more than 100,000 clones, about 70% found once; its top ten account for 2.4%. Trimming took 4 bases from V and 6 from J; bases not matched to a gene: 12. This CDR3 is built from 14 residues. The germline CDR1 and CDR2 sequences are GTSNPN and SVGIG (reference sequence). For this clone: Its cognate antigen is unknown.

The TCR comes from a woman in her forties in good health and CMV-seronegative. This chain joins TRBV30 and TRBJ2-7; TRBD2 aligns across 7 bases. Specimen: PBMCs. CDR3 sequence: CAWTTGGSPFEQYF. CDR3 coding DNA: TGTGCCTGGACCACCGGGGGGAGCCCATTCGAGCAGTACTTC. Looking up the rest from reference TRBV30 and TRBJ2-7 gives the full variable domain: SQTIHQWPATLVQPVGSPLSLECTVEGTSNPNLYWYRQAAGRGLQLLFYSVGIGQISSEVPQNLSASRPQDRQFILSSKKLLLSDSGFYLCAWTTGGSPFEQYFGPGTRLTVT.